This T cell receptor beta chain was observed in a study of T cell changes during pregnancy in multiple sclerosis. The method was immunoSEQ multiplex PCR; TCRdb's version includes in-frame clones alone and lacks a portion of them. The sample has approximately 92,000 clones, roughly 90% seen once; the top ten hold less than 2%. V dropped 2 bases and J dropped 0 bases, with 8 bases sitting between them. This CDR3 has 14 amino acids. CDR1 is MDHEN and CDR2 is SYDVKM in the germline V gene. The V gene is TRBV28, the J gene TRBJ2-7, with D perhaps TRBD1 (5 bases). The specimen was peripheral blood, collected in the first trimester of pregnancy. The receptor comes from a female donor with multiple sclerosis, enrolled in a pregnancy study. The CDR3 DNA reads TGTGCCAGCAGTTTACCCACAGGCTCCTACGAGCAGTACTTC. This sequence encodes CASSLPTGSYEQYF.